The rows below give T cell receptor beta chains drawn from one sample of a study of cytomegalovirus exposure and HLA in healthy donors. Assay: immunoSEQ multiplex PCR; the TCRdb copy retains only in-frame clones and omits some. The sample consists of roughly 110,000 clones, about 85% of them appearing once. Specimen: PBMCs. The receptors come from a man aged 25 to 40 in good health and CMV-seronegative. CDR3s include the opening cysteine and the closing phenylalanine or tryptophan. The D gene is left open where the match is weak. Rows may omit the clone size; those that give it use once, few, many or a size class.

v_gene,abundance,j_gene,d_gene,CDR3nt,CDR3aa
TRBV2,-,TRBJ2-3,-,TGTGCCAGCAGTCGGACTGTAGGCACAGATACGCAGTATTTT,CASSRTVGTDTQYF
TRBV7-8,-,TRBJ2-7,-,TGTGCCAGCAGCTTAGCGCGTCGGGTCTACGAGCAGTACTTC,CASSLARRVYEQYF
TRBV6-5,-,TRBJ1-1,TRBD1,TGTGCCAGCAGTCCGAGGACAGGGTTAAGGGAAGCTTTCTTT,CASSPRTGLREAFF
TRBV7-3,-,TRBJ1-1,-,TGTGCCAGCCTTTCCCCCCCCAACACTGAAGCTTTCTTT,CASLSPPNTEAFF
TRBV19,-,TRBJ2-3,-,TGTGCCAGTAGTATAGCTGGTGCGGATACGCAGTATTTT,CASSIAGADTQYF
TRBV6-1,-,TRBJ2-5,-,TGTGCCAGCAGTGAGGGTGGGGGGGCCGGGACCCAGTACTTC,CASSEGGGAGTQYF
TRBV2,-,TRBJ1-2,TRBD1,TGTGCCATTACCGGGACAGTAGTCTCTGGCTACACCTTC,CAITGTVVSGYTF
TRBV7-9,medium-sized,TRBJ2-7,TRBD1,TGTGCCAGCAGCCACCCGGGACAGGGGGCGTACGAGCAGTACTTC,CASSHPGQGAYEQYF
TRBV11-2,-,TRBJ2-7,TRBD2,TGTGCCAGCAGCTTAGTTGCGGCTAGCGGGACCGAGCAGTACTTC,CASSLVAASGTEQYF
TRBV4-2,-,TRBJ2-5,-,TGTGCCAGCAGCCAAGATGAGGGGACCCAGTACTTC,CASSQDEGTQYF
TRBV2,-,TRBJ2-1,TRBD2,TGTGCCAGCAACAGCGGGGGGCCCGTGGATGAGCAGTTCTTC,CASNSGGPVDEQFF
TRBV23-1,-,TRBJ1-4,TRBD1,TGCGCCAGCAGTTCCCCGGGACAGGGGCGCGAAAAACTGTTTTTT,CASSSPGQGREKLFF
TRBV6-4,many,TRBJ2-3,-,TGTGCCAGCAGTGACGGGGACACTAGCACAGATACGCAGTATTTT,CASSDGDTSTDTQYF
TRBV14,-,TRBJ1-4,TRBD1,TGTGCCAGCAGCCTAGTAGGACAGGGGAATGAAAAACTGTTTTTT,CASSLVGQGNEKLFF
TRBV10-1,once,TRBJ2-3,TRBD2,TGCGCCAGCACCCGAGCTAGCGGGGGGGGAGGAGATACGCAGTATTTT,CASTRASGGGGDTQYF
TRBV9,-,TRBJ1-1,-,TGTGCCAGCAGCCTGGACAGCATTGAAGCTTTCTTT,CASSLDSIEAFF
TRBV28,once,TRBJ1-5,-,TGTGCCAGCACGAGACAGTCCAATCAGCCCCAGCATTTT,CASTRQSNQPQHF
TRBV15,-,TRBJ1-5,-,TGTGCCACCAGCAGAGGAACTAATCAGCCCCAGCATTTT,CATSRGTNQPQHF
TRBV12-5,few,TRBJ1-1,-,TGTGCTAGTGGTTGGGGCGCCGGGACAGAAGCTTTCTTT,CASGWGAGTEAFF
TRBV29-1,-,TRBJ2-3,TRBD2,TGCAGCGTTGACGGGAGGGCTAGCGGGATCACAGATACGCAGTATTTT,CSVDGRASGITDTQYF
TRBV19,few,TRBJ2-7,TRBD1,TGTGCCAGTAAAGGGACAGGGGGCCTCGAGCAGTACTTC,CASKGTGGLEQYF
TRBV28,-,TRBJ2-3,-,TGTGCCAGCCGCGGTGGTTTCTGGAATGCAGATACGCAGTATTTT,CASRGGFWNADTQYF
TRBV29-1,-,TRBJ2-5,-,TGCAGCGTGGCCCCGAGGCGGGGGCCAGGGGAGACCCAGTACTTC,CSVAPRRGPGETQYF
TRBV5-6,-,TRBJ1-2,-,TGTGCCAGCAGCTTCGGGACTATCCAAGGCAACTATGGCTACACCTTC,CASSFGTIQGNYGYTF
TRBV14,-,TRBJ2-7,-,TGTGCCAGCAGCCAAGCCGGACCCCTTGGGGGAGGTGGGTACGAGCAGTACTTC,CASSQAGPLGGGGYEQYF
TRBV5-4,-,TRBJ1-4,-,TGTGCCAGCAGCTTGGGGGGGCTCCTCGATGAAAAACTGTTTTTT,CASSLGGLLDEKLFF
TRBV12-5,-,TRBJ2-7,TRBD2,TGTGCTAGTGGCTGGGGCGGGGGACTAGCGTTGAACGAGCAGTACTTC,CASGWGGGLALNEQYF
TRBV9,-,TRBJ1-2,-,TGTGCCAGCAGCCGCGCAGGCTATGGCTACACCTTC,CASSRAGYGYTF
TRBV30,-,TRBJ1-2,-,TGTGCCTGGAGGCTTAGTGGTGGCTACACCTTC,CAWRLSGGYTF
TRBV18,-,TRBJ2-7,TRBD1,TGTGCCAGCTCACCCGGGACAGGTTCGTACGAGCAGTACTTC,CASSPGTGSYEQYF
TRBV12-5,few,TRBJ2-1,-,TGTGCTAGTGGTTTGGTACTCGGGCCAGGGTCGAATGAGCAGTTCTTC,CASGLVLGPGSNEQFF
TRBV9,-,TRBJ2-1,TRBD1,TGTGCCAGCAGCGGGACAGGGGCTACAGTGAATGAGCAGTTCTTC,CASSGTGATVNEQFF
TRBV7-6,-,TRBJ2-3,-,TGTGCCAGCAGCTTAGGGAGCGGTATCACAGATACGCAGTATTTT,CASSLGSGITDTQYF
TRBV12-5,-,TRBJ2-3,-,TGTGCTAGTGGTTTGGTGTTAGGGGGTGTTGTAGATACGCAGTATTTT,CASGLVLGGVVDTQYF
TRBV5-6,few,TRBJ2-1,-,TGTGCCAGCAGCCGAGGGCTCAGCAGGGGTGAGCAGTTCTTC,CASSRGLSRGEQFF
TRBV7-9,-,TRBJ1-5,TRBD1,TGTGCCAGCAGCTCTGACAGGGCTTTCAATCAGCCCCAGCATTTT,CASSSDRAFNQPQHF
TRBV5-1,-,TRBJ1-1,TRBD1,TGCGCCAGCAGCGGCGGAACAGGGGTGAACACTGAAGCTTTCTTT,CASSGGTGVNTEAFF
TRBV9,-,TRBJ2-7,TRBD2,TGTGCCAGCAGCGGGCGGGAGGGCAGATACGAGCAGTACTTC,CASSGREGRYEQYF
TRBV9,few,TRBJ1-1,-,TGTGCCAGCAGCGGACGGGAGAACACTGAAGCTTTCTTT,CASSGRENTEAFF
TRBV10-2,once,TRBJ1-2,-,TGCGCCAGCAGTGAATGGGCCCTTGCTAACTATGGCTACACCTTC,CASSEWALANYGYTF
TRBV11-2,-,TRBJ1-1,-,TGTGCCAGCAGCTCATCGGACAGGAACACTGAAGCTTTCTTT,CASSSSDRNTEAFF
TRBV30,-,TRBJ2-7,-,TGTGCCTGGAGTGTGAGTCTCGAGCAGTACTTC,CAWSVSLEQYF
TRBV2,-,TRBJ2-7,TRBD1,TGTGCCAGCAAAAGTGAAGGGGGCCCCTACGAGCAGTACTTC,CASKSEGGPYEQYF
TRBV7-8,-,TRBJ1-3,-,TGTGCCAGCAGCTTAGTAGTATCAGGGTCTGGAAACACCATATATTTT,CASSLVVSGSGNTIYF
TRBV13,-,TRBJ1-3,-,TGTGCCAGCATCAGGTCGCCGGGATCTGGAAACACCATATATTTT,CASIRSPGSGNTIYF
TRBV9,-,TRBJ1-2,-,TGTGCCAGCAGCGTCGGGGTAAACTATGGCTACACCTTC,CASSVGVNYGYTF
TRBV9,-,TRBJ2-2,TRBD2,TGTGCCAGCAGCTACGGGACTAGCGGGAGGGCCGGCACCGGGGAGCTGTTTTTT,CASSYGTSGRAGTGELFF
TRBV29-1,once,TRBJ2-3,TRBD1,TGCAGCGGCCAGGGACAGGGGGCTCGAGATACGCAGTATTTT,CSGQGQGARDTQYF
TRBV11-2,-,TRBJ2-7,TRBD2,TGTGCCAGCAGCCGGGGACTAGGCCTAACCTACGAGCAGTACTTC,CASSRGLGLTYEQYF
TRBV5-3,few,TRBJ2-5,TRBD2,TGTGCCAGAAGCTTCCTAGCGGGGGGAGAGACCCAGTACTTC,CARSFLAGGETQYF
TRBV19,-,TRBJ1-2,-,TGTGCCAGTAGTATAGAACAGGGCCGTGGCTACACCTTC,CASSIEQGRGYTF
TRBV28,-,TRBJ1-2,-,TGTGCCAGCAGCGTAGGGGCAGGGACTCCCCTCGGCTACACCTTC,CASSVGAGTPLGYTF
TRBV19,few,TRBJ1-4,-,TGTGCCAGTAGTATAGAGGACTTTCAAATTTTT,CASSIEDFQIF
TRBV19,-,TRBJ2-7,-,TGTGCCAGTAGCCCCCGCGGGGAAAGGGAGCAGTACTTC,CASSPRGEREQYF